These 27 T cell receptor beta chains were sequenced from one sample in a study of Ad26.COV2.S vaccination and SARS-CoV-2 variants. Sequencing used immunoSEQ multiplex PCR; TCRdb keeps in-frame clones, though not all of them. The sample records roughly 510,000 clones, roughly 87% being singletons. Sample treatment: over 15 received Ad26.COV2.S at low or high dose, single or two shots; several received placebo; per-sample allocation not given. The samples were gathered on day 63 after the first injection of vaccine or placebo. The specimen comprised peripheral blood, sampled in a trial of Ad26.COV2.S vaccine versus placebo. The receptors shown here come from a person aged 18-60 years who received the Ad26.COV2.S COVID-19 vaccine or a placebo.

The genes are TRBV5-5 and TRBJ1-4; maybe TRBD1 (5 bases). Germline V gene lookup returns CDR1 SGHKS and CDR2 YYEKEE (reference sequence). The CDR3 extends over 17 amino acids. Trimming stripped 0 bases from V and 0 bases from J, with 12 bases between. CDR3 nucleotide sequence: TGTGCCAGCAGCTTGGCTGGGACCGTCGCAACTAATGAAAAACTGTTTTTT. Translation gives CASSLAGTVATNEKLFF.

Points on this clone: Compared with germline, one end of the junction differs, possibly owing to a read error. The V gene is TRBV6-5, the J gene TRBJ2-6, with D perhaps given as TRBD1 or TRBD2 (6 bases each). CDR3 length equals 15 residues. Germline V gene lookup returns CDR1 MNHEY and CDR2 SVGAGI. The CDR3 loop is CTTRGGTSGANVLTF. In DNA form, the CDR3 reads TGCACCACCCGTGGGGGGACATCTGGGGCCAACGTCCTGACTTTC.

V usage is TRBV5-1 and J usage is TRBJ2-1, with a weak D call TRBD2 (5 bases). CDR1 and CDR2 from the germline V gene are SGHRS and YFSETQ. This CDR3 is 15 amino acids long. Trimming cost V 3 bases and J 0 bases, with 10 bases left between them. This chain's CDR3 is CASSSGELSYNEQFF. CDR3 DNA sequence: TGCGCCAGCAGCTCCGGGGAACTCTCCTACAATGAGCAGTTCTTC.

The chain has TRBV11-2 and TRBJ1-5; D ambiguous. This CDR3 is 16 amino acids long. The germline CDR1 and CDR2 sequences are SGHAT and FQNNGV. The ends were cut back, 3 bases at V and 6 bases at J, with 18 bases in the middle. DNA for the CDR3: TGTGCCAGCAGCTTGGGAACTGGTTCGGGAACTCAGCCCCAGCATTTT. Translated: CASSLGTGSGTQPQHF.

This chain uses TRBV18 with TRBJ2-1; D is uncertain. Germline loops: CDR1 KGHSH, CDR2 LQKENI. V lost 2 bases to trimming and J lost 7 bases, with 6 bases between them. The CDR3 contains 12 residues. The CDR3, as DNA: TGTGCCAGCTCACCAGGGGTGAATGAGCAGTTCTTC. This gives the protein CASSPGVNEQFF.

This clone showed up just once. The V and J genes are TRBV6-2 or TRBV6-3 and TRBJ1-1, with TRBD1 as a possible D gene (5 bases). The CDR3 extends over 15 amino acids. Trimming removed 0 bases from V and 0 bases from J, with 8 bases in between. Germline CDR1 is MNHEY and CDR2 is SVGEGT. The CDR3 is CASSYSGTVNTEAFF. The CDR3 nucleotides read TGTGCCAGCAGTTACTCGGGGACGGTGAACACTGAAGCTTTCTTT.

The rearrangement joins TRBV30 to TRBJ1-5; D gene uncertain. Germline V gene lookup returns CDR1 GTSNPN and CDR2 SVGIG (reference sequence). This CDR3 spans 14 amino acids. Trimming stripped 0 bases from V and 3 bases from J, with 9 bases between. The CDR3 nucleotides are TGTGCCTGGAGTGTAAACAAGGACAATCAGCCCCAGCATTTT. It translates to CAWSVNKDNQPQHF.

The gene calls are TRBV28 and TRBJ2-2, with D maybe TRBD2 (7 bases). The CDR3 is 14 residues long. Trimming took 10 bases from V and 7 from J, leaving 19 bases between them. CDR1 MDHEN and CDR2 SYDVKM come from the germline V gene. The CDR3 DNA is TGTGCCACCATCCGGGGGGCCAGGCACGGGGAGCTGTTTTTT. Translated, it gives CATIRGARHGELFF.

This clone was seen a single time. This chain uses TRBV9 with TRBJ1-3; unclear D gene. Germline lookup yields CDR1 SGDLS and CDR2 YYNGEE. The CDR3 length is 14 residues. Trimming shortened V by 3 bases and J by 8 bases, and 15 bases separated the two germline ends. CDR3 residues: CASSAGVTRDTIYF. The CDR3 DNA is TGTGCCAGCAGCGCCGGGGTCACTCGAGACACCATATATTTT. The full variable domain, in which reference TRBV9 and TRBJ1-3 provide the parts outside the CDR3, is DSGVTQTPKHLITATGQRVTLRCSPRSGDLSVYWYQQSLDQGLQFLIQYYNGEERAKGNILERFSAQQFPDLHSELNLSSLELGDSALYFCASSAGVTRDTIYFGEGSWLTVV.

The J gene is TRBJ1-1, the V gene TRBV19, with 7 positions matching TRBD1. The CDR3 extends over 15 amino acids. The V gene's germline CDR1 is LNHDA and CDR2 SQIVND (reference sequence). V lost 9 bases, J lost 1 base, and 11 bases stayed unmatched. The CDR3 DNA follows: TGTGCCAGCCGGGGGCGACAGGGTTGGAACACTGAAGCTTTCTTT. Translation gives CASRGRQGWNTEAFF.

This chain links TRBV28 with TRBJ1-5; D is possibly TRBD1 (5 bases). This CDR3 has 15 amino acids. The germline V gene has CDR1 MDHEN and CDR2 SYDVKM. V was shortened by 5 bases and J by 2 bases, with 13 bases between the two germline ends. CDR3 bases: TGTGCCAGCAGTGAAGGGGTGAGCGGCAATCAGCCCCAGCATTTT. Protein sequence: CASSEGVSGNQPQHF.

This clone was observed a single time. The chain couples TRBV5-4 to TRBJ1-4; D is possibly TRBD1 (5 bases). This CDR3 spans 15 amino acids. CDR1 and CDR2 (germline): SGHNT, YYREEE (reference sequence). V lost 4 bases and J lost 7, with 17 bases in between. The DNA of the CDR3 is TGTGCCAGCAGCCCCACGGGGGGAGTCTTTGAAAAACTGTTTTTT. Protein: CASSPTGGVFEKLFF.

The chain is built from TRBV9 and TRBJ1-6; D possibly corresponds to TRBD1 (5 bases). V shed 5 bases and J shed 7 bases, with 16 bases lying between them. The germline CDR1 and CDR2 sequences are SGDLS and YYNGEE. The CDR3 is 15 amino acids. The CDR3 DNA reads TGTGCCAGCAGTTGGGGGTCCGGGCGCAATTCACCCCTCCACTTT. Translation gives CASSWGSGRNSPLHF.

The rearrangement links TRBV6-5 to TRBJ1-6; maybe TRBD1 (5 bases). V was pared by 5 bases and J by 7 bases, with 12 bases between. Germline V gene data show CDR1 as MNHEY and CDR2 as SVGAGI. The CDR3 has 14 residues. The CDR3 DNA sequence: TGTGCCAGCAGTAGGGGCGGTGAAAATTCACCCCTCCACTTT. Protein sequence: CASSRGGENSPLHF.

CDR3 region: CASSRAWTADEQFF. In nucleotides, the CDR3 is TGTGCCAGCAGCCGGGCGTGGACAGCGGATGAGCAGTTCTTC. V gene TRBV6-5 combines with J gene TRBJ2-1; a weak D match, TRBD1 (6 bases). V was clipped by 6 bases and J by 8 bases, with 17 bases between them. This CDR3 region has 14 residues. The germline CDR1 and CDR2 sequences are MNHEY and SVGAGI.

The CDR3 sequence is CATSDSGRNNSPLHF. In DNA form, the CDR3 reads TGTGCCACCAGTGATTCGGGACGGAACAATTCACCCCTCCACTTT. V usage is TRBV24-1 and J usage is TRBJ1-6, with D tentatively TRBD1 (5 bases). The CDR3 runs 15 residues. Between the trimmed V and J ends, which lost 2 bases and 7 bases, there was a span of 11 bases. The V gene's germline CDR1 is KGHDR and CDR2 SFDVKD.

The chain is built from TRBV5-1 and TRBJ2-3; 8 nucleotides match TRBD2. Losses at the gene ends were 0 bases for V and 3 bases for J; bases not matched to a gene: 12. Germline V gives CDR1 SGHRS, CDR2 YFSETQ. The CDR3 runs to 18 residues. The CDR3 DNA reads TGCGCCAGCAGCTTGGGTGCTGGGGGGCGCGGGAGGACAGATACGCAGTATTTT. Translation gives CASSLGAGGRGRTDTQYF.

This chain connects TRBV18 to TRBJ2-7; tentatively, D is TRBD2 (6 bases). Per the germline V gene, CDR1 is KGHSH and CDR2 is LQKENI. CDR3 length equals 14 residues. Trimming pared 4 bases from V and 6 bases from J, leaving 16 bases between. CDR3 in DNA: TGTGCCAGCTCACGTCTCCCCAGGGACTCCGAGCAGTACTTC. Its translation: CASSRLPRDSEQYF.

The chain carries TRBV12-3 or TRBV12-4 and TRBJ1-6; 7 positions match TRBD1. The CDR3 extends over 13 amino acids. J lost 10 bases, V lost 3 bases, and 3 bases had no gene match. CDR3 nucleotide sequence: TGTGCCAGCAGTTTTGACAGGGACTCACCCCTCCACTTT. This translates into CASSFDRDSPLHF.

The rearrangement links TRBV3-1 (or the pseudogene TRBV3-2) to TRBJ2-2, with D maybe TRBD2 (6 bases). Germline CDR1 LGHDT, CDR2 YNNKEL (reference sequence). The CDR3 loop spans 15 amino acids. Trimming took 6 bases from V and 1 from J, leaving 12 bases between them. In DNA, the CDR3 is TGTGCCAGCAGTCGCCGGGACTGGAACACCGGGGAGCTGTTTTTT. Its translation is CASSRRDWNTGELFF.

This rearrangement joins TRBV29-1 to TRBJ2-5; the match to TRBD2 covers 9 bases. CDR1 and CDR2 (germline): SQVTM, ANQGSEA. The CDR3 has 13 amino acids. V shed 8 bases, J shed 5 bases, and the junction held 9 bases outside the gene matches. CDR3 protein: CSYKRGAGETQYF. CDR3 sequence (DNA): TGCAGCTATAAGCGGGGGGCAGGGGAGACCCAGTACTTC.

V is TRBV19 and J is TRBJ1-1, with D unclear. This CDR3 spans 13 amino acids. Germline V gene lookup returns CDR1 LNHDA and CDR2 SQIVND (reference sequence). The V end was cut by 5 bases, the J end by 0 bases, with 7 bases between. The CDR3 is CASSRQVNTEAFF. CDR3 in DNA: TGTGCCAGTAGTCGGCAGGTGAACACTGAAGCTTTCTTT.

The V gene is TRBV7-8, the J gene TRBJ2-2, with a weak D call TRBD1 (6 bases). Trimming took off 5 bases at V and 4 bases at J, with 23 bases between the two ends. The germline gives CDR1 SGHVS, CDR2 FQNEAQ. This CDR3 comprises 18 residues. The DNA for the CDR3 is TGTGCCAGCAGCCCGGACAGACCGAACATGAGAATCACCGGGGAGCTGTTTTTT. Its protein is CASSPDRPNMRITGELFF. The entire variable domain, with the rest obtained from reference TRBV7-8 and TRBJ2-2, is as follows: GAGVSQSPRYKVAKRGQDVALRCDPISGHVSLFWYQQALGQGPEFLTYFQNEAQLDKSGLPSDRFFAERPEGSVSTLKIQRTQQEDSAVYLCASSPDRPNMRITGELFFGEGSRLTVL.

Of note for this clone: At the DNA level, this CDR3 is encoded by other sequences in the same sample as well. The chain carries TRBV6-5 and TRBJ2-1; D ambiguous. Trimming took off 4 bases at V and 2 bases at J, with 6 bases between the two ends. The CDR3 extends over 13 amino acids. Looked up from germline, CDR1 is MNHEY and CDR2 is SVGAGI. CDR3 nucleotide sequence: TGTGCCAGCAGTTCAACGGCCTACAATGAGCAGTTCTTC. It is translated as CASSSTAYNEQFF.

The V gene is TRBV10-3, the J gene TRBJ2-1; D is unresolved. The CDR3 runs 13 residues. Trimming cost V 9 bases and J 4 bases, with 13 bases left between them. CDR1 and CDR2 (germline): ENHRY, SYGVKD. DNA of the CDR3: TGTGCCATTGCGGACGACCCTTACAATGAGCAGTTCTTC. It translates to CAIADDPYNEQFF.

This chain joins TRBV19 and TRBJ2-6, with a possible D match to TRBD1 (5 bases). This CDR3 region has 15 residues. In germline, CDR1 is LNHDA, CDR2 SQIVND (reference sequence). The germline V and J ends were trimmed by 4 bases and 2 bases, with 9 bases remaining between them. The CDR3: CASSKQETGANVLTF. The CDR3 DNA reads as TGTGCCAGTAGTAAACAGGAAACTGGGGCCAACGTCCTGACTTTC.

This chain joins TRBV29-1 and TRBJ2-7; 10 positions match TRBD1. With V trimmed by 4 bases and J by 1 base, 10 bases remained unmatched. The CDR3 is 16 amino acids. The germline V gene encodes CDR1 SQVTM and CDR2 ANQGSEA. CDR3 amino acids: CSVVFGTGAFSYEQYF. In nucleotides, the CDR3 is TGCAGCGTTGTTTTTGGGACAGGGGCCTTTTCCTACGAGCAGTACTTC.